This T cell receptor (beta chain) was captured in a study of T cell changes during pregnancy in multiple sclerosis. The germline V gene encodes CDR1 SGDLS and CDR2 YYNGEE. Losses at the gene ends were 4 bases for V and 7 bases for J; bases not matched to a gene: 7. This CDR3 region has 14 residues. Sequencing was performed with immunoSEQ multiplex PCR; in TCRdb, only in-frame clones are kept and a portion is missing. The sample lists some 37,000 clones; about 91% were seen once. V and J are TRBV9 and TRBJ2-1; TRBD2 aligns across 8 bases. This TCR derives from a female donor with multiple sclerosis, enrolled in a pregnancy study. The source material was CD8+ T cells from peripheral blood mononuclear cells, sampled after pregnancy. CDR3 protein: CASSTGLGGNEQFF. The DNA of the CDR3 is TGTGCCAGCAGCACGGGACTAGGGGGTAATGAGCAGTTCTTC.